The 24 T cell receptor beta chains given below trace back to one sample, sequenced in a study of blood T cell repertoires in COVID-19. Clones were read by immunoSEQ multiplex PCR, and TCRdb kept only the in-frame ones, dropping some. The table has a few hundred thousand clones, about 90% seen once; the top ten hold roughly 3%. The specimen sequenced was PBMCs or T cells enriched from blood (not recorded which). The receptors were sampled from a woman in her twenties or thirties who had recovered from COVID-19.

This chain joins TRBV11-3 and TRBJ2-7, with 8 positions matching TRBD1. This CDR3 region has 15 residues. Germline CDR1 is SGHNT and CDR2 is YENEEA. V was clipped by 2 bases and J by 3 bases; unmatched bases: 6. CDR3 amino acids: CASSLMPGGYYEQYF. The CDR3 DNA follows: TGTGCCAGCAGCTTAATGCCAGGGGGCTACTACGAGCAGTACTTC.

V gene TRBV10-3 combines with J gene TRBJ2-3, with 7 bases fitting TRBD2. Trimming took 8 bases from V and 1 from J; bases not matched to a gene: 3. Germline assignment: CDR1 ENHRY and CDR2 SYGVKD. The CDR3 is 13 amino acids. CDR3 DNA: TGTGCCATCGGCGGGGGAGGCACAGATACGCAGTATTTT. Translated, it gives CAIGGGGTDTQYF.

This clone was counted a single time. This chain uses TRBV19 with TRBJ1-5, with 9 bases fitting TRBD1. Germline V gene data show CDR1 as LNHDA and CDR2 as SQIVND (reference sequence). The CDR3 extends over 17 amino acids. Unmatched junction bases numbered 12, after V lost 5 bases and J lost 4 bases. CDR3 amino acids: CASSRRGDRVGNQPQHF. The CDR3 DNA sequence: TGTGCCAGTAGTCGTCGGGGGGACAGGGTCGGTAATCAGCCCCAGCATTTT.

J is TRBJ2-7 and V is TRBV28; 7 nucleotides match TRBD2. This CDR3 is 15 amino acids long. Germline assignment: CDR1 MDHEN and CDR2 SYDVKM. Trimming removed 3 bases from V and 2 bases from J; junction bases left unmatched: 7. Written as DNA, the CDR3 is TGTGCCAGCAGTTTGGTTAGCGGGTCTACCTACGAGCAGTACTTC. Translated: CASSLVSGSTYEQYF.

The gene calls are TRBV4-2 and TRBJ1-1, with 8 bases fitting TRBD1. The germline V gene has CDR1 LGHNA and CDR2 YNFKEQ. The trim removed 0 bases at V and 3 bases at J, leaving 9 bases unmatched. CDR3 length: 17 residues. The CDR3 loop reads CASSQDWGTGRYTEAFF. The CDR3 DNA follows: TGTGCCAGCAGCCAAGATTGGGGGACAGGACGGTACACTGAAGCTTTCTTT.

The CDR3 here is CASRKPGQGAGEQYF. As DNA, the CDR3 is TGTGCCAGCAGAAAACCGGGACAGGGGGCTGGCGAGCAGTACTTC. J is TRBJ2-7 and V is TRBV6-5; 12 bases line up with TRBD1. Unmatched junction bases numbered 9, after V lost 6 bases and J lost 6 bases. CDR1 is MNHEY and CDR2 is SVGAGI in the germline V gene. CDR3 length: 15 residues.

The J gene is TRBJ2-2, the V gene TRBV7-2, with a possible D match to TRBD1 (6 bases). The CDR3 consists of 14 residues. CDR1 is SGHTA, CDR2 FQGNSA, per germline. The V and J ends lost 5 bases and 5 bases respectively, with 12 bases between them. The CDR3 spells CASSPTQGTGELFF. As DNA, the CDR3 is TGTGCCAGCAGCCCAACTCAGGGGACCGGGGAGCTGTTTTTT.

Here the CDR3 reads CASSSGVQGGSPLHF. CDR3 DNA: TGTGCCAGCAGCTCCGGAGTCCAGGGAGGGTCACCCCTCCACTTT. This chain links TRBV7-8 with TRBJ1-6, with D maybe TRBD1 (5 bases). The CDR3 extends over 15 amino acids. V was pared by 4 bases and J by 10 bases, with 17 bases between. Germline V gene lookup returns CDR1 SGHVS and CDR2 FQNEAQ.

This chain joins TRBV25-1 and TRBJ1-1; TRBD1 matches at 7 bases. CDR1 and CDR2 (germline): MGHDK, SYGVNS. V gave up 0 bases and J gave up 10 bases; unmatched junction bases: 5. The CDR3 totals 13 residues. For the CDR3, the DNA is TGTGCCAGCAGTGAATACGGGGCAGGGGGAGCTTTCTTT. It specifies CASSEYGAGGAFF.

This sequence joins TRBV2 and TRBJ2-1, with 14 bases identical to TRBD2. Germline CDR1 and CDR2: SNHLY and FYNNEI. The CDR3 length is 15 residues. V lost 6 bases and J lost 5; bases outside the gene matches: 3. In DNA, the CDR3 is TGTGCCAGCAGACGACTAGCGGGGGGGAACAATGAGCAGTTCTTC. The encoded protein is CASRRLAGGNNEQFF.

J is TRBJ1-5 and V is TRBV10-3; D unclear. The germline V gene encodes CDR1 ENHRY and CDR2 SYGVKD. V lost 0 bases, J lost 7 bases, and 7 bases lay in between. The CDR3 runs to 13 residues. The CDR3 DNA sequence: TGTGCCATCAGTGAGTCCTACAGACAGCCCCAGCATTTT. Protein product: CAISESYRQPQHF.

CDR3 in DNA: TGTGCCATCAGAACCACAGTGAACACTGAAGCTTTCTTT. It is translated as CAIRTTVNTEAFF. The genes are TRBV10-3 and TRBJ1-1, with D uncertain. The CDR3 covers 13 residues. V was pared by 6 bases and J by 0 bases, with 8 bases between. Germline CDR1 ENHRY, CDR2 SYGVKD.

CDR3 amino acids: CASSLDRGQTISGNTIYF. CDR3 in DNA: TGTGCCAGCAGCCTCGACAGGGGGCAGACGATCTCTGGAAACACCATATATTTT. This chain links TRBV13 with TRBJ1-3, with 10 bases lining up with TRBD1. The CDR3 is 18 residues long. The germline V gene encodes CDR1 PRHDT and CDR2 FYEKMQ (reference sequence). V shed 5 bases, J shed 0 bases, and the junction held 10 bases outside the gene matches.

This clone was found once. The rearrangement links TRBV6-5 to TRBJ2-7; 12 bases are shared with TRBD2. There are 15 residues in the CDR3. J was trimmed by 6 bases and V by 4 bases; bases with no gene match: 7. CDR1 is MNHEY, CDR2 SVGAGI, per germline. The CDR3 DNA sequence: TGTGCCAGCAGTTCCGGACTAGCGGGGCCCGGCGAGCAGTACTTC. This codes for CASSSGLAGPGEQYF.

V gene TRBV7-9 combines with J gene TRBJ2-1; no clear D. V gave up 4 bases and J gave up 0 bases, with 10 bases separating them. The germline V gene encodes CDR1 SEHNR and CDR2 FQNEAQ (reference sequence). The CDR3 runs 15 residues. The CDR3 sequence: CASSSDTSSYNEQFF. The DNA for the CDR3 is TGTGCCAGCAGCTCAGACACCTCCTCCTACAATGAGCAGTTCTTC.

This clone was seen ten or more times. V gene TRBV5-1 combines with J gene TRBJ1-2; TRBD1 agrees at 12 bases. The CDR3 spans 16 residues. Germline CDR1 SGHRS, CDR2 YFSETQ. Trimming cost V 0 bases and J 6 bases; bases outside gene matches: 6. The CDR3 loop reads CASSLESGQGAHGYTF. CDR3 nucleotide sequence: TGCGCCAGCAGCTTGGAATCGGGACAGGGGGCGCATGGCTACACCTTC.

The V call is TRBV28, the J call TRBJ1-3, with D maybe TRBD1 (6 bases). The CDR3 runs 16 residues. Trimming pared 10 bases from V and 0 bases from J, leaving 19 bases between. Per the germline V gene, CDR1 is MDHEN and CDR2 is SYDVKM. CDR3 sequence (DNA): TGTGCCACCTGGGCCGCGGACAGAAGCTCTGGAAACACCATATATTTT. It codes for CATWAADRSSGNTIYF.

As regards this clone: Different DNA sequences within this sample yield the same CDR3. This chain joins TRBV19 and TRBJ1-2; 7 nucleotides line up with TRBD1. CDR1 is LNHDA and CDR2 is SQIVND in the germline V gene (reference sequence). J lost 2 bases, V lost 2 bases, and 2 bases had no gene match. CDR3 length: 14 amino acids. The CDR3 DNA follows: TGTGCCAGTAGTATACGGACAGGCAACTATGGCTACACCTTC. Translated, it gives CASSIRTGNYGYTF.

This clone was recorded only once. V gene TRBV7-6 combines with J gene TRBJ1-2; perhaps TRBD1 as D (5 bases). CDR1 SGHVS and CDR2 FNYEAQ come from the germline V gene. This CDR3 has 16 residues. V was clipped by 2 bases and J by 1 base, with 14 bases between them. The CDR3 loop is CASSLNQGLFNYGYTF. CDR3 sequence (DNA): TGTGCCAGCAGCTTAAATCAGGGACTTTTTAACTATGGCTACACCTTC.

CDR3 nucleotide sequence: TGTGCCAGCAGCTCCACCCACAGGGAAGGTTTTCAGCCCCAGCATTTT. Translated, it gives CASSSTHREGFQPQHF. The rearrangement joins TRBV7-2 to TRBJ1-5; possible D gene TRBD1, 6 bases. V was shortened by 4 bases and J by 6 bases, with 19 bases between the two germline ends. The CDR3 consists of 16 residues. Looked up from germline, CDR1 is SGHTA and CDR2 is FQGNSA.

Here the CDR3 reads CLVEGQVNTEAFF. DNA for the CDR3: TGCCTCGTTGAAGGGCAGGTGAACACTGAAGCTTTCTTT. The gene calls are TRBV29-1 and TRBJ1-1; D gene ambiguous. The CDR3 extends over 13 amino acids. Germline CDR1 and CDR2: SQVTM and ANQGSEA.

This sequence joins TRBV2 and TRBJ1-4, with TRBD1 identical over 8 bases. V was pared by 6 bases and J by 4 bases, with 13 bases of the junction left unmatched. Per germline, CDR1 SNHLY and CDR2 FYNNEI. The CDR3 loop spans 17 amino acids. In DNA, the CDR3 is TGTGCCAGCAGGGGGGGGGCCTGGACAGGGATTAATGAAAAACTGTTTTTT. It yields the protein CASRGGAWTGINEKLFF.

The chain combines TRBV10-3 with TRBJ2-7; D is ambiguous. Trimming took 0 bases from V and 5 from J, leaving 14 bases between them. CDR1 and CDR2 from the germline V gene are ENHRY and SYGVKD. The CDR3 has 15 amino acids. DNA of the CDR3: TGTGCCATCAGTGAGTCGTATAGCCGTTCCCACGAGCAGTACTTC. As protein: CAISESYSRSHEQYF.

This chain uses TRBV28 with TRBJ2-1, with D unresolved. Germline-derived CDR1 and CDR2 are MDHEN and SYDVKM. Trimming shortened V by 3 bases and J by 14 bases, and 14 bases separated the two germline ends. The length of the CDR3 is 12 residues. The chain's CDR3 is CASSLFRQLEFF. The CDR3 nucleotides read TGTGCCAGCAGTTTGTTCCGGCAGCTAGAGTTCTTC.